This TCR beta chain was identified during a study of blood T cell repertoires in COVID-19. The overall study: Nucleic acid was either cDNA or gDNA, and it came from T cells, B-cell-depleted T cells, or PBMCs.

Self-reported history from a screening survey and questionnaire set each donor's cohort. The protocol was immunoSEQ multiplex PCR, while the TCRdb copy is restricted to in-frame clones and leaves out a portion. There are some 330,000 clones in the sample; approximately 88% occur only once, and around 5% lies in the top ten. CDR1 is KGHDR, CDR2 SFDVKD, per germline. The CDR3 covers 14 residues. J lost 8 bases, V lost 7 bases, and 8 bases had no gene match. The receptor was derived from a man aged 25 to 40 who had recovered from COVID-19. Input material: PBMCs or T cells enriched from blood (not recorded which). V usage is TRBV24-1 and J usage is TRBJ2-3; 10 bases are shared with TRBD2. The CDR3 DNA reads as TGTGCCACCAGAAGCGGGGGGGCTCGCGCTACGCAGTATTTT. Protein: CATRSGGARATQYF.